This TCR beta chain was obtained from a study of cytomegalovirus exposure and HLA in healthy donors. Germline V gene sequence: CDR1 MNHEY, CDR2 SVGAGI. V lost 6 bases and J lost 2; bases outside the gene matches: 7. This CDR3 spans 15 amino acids. Clones were read by immunoSEQ multiplex PCR, and TCRdb kept only the in-frame ones, dropping some. Among about 160,000 clones, approximately 88% were seen once, and the ten largest hold 10%. Study outcomes and limitations: Diagnosis of cytomegalovirus status made by the classifier reportedly showed high specificity and sensitivity. The majority of TCR sequences were rare, yet some public TCRs appeared in many donors.

Many counts were recorded for this clone. The antigen remains unidentified. V gene TRBV6-5 combines with J gene TRBJ2-1; TRBD2 aligns across 7 bases. The source is a man younger than 45 in good health and CMV-seropositive. The specimen was PBMCs. The CDR3 DNA sequence: TGTGCCAGCAGCAAGCGGGAAGTCGCCTACAATGAGCAGTTCTTC. Its translation is CASSKREVAYNEQFF.